Each of the 28 T cell receptor beta chains below was sequenced from the same sample in a study of blood T cell repertoires in COVID-19. The data were produced by immunoSEQ multiplex PCR, yet TCRdb's version contains in-frame clones alone and is incomplete. This sample has about 210,000 clones; 81% occur once, and the top ten carry around 9%. The specimen was PBMCs or T cells enriched from blood (not recorded which). The source is a woman aged 45-59 years with acute COVID-19.

V is TRBV18 and J is TRBJ1-6; D not resolved. This CDR3 spans 15 amino acids. CDR1 KGHSH and CDR2 LQKENI come from the germline V gene. V lost 0 bases and J lost 5, with 8 bases in between. The CDR3 here is CASSPPMGDNSPLHF. The CDR3 DNA is TGTGCCAGCTCACCACCTATGGGCGATAATTCACCCCTCCACTTT.

V usage is TRBV27 and J usage is TRBJ1-4; 8 nucleotides line up with TRBD1. This CDR3 contains 16 residues. Unmatched junction bases numbered 6, after V lost 3 bases and J lost 3 bases. The germline V gene encodes CDR1 MNHEY and CDR2 SMNVEV (reference sequence). The DNA for the CDR3 is TGTGCCAGCAGTTTTTTCCGGACAGGGTCTAATGAAAAACTGTTTTTT. Protein: CASSFFRTGSNEKLFF.

The rearrangement uses TRBV3-1 (or the pseudogene TRBV3-2) and TRBJ1-4; TRBD1 aligns across 8 bases. Germline loops: CDR1 LGHDT, CDR2 YNNKEL (reference sequence). This CDR3 comprises 14 residues. V was clipped by 3 bases and J by 7 bases; unmatched bases: 4. CDR3 sequence: CASSQQGAGEKLFF. CDR3 sequence (DNA): TGTGCCAGCAGCCAGCAGGGGGCGGGTGAAAAACTGTTTTTT.

This chain uses TRBV30 with TRBJ1-1, with D possibly being TRBD1 (5 bases). This CDR3 is built from 12 residues. Trimming stripped 1 base from V and 7 bases from J, with 10 bases between. The germline gives CDR1 GTSNPN, CDR2 SVGIG (reference sequence). Here the CDR3 DNA reads TGTGCCTGGAGTGCGATCCAGGGTGAAGCTTTCTTT. Residues: CAWSAIQGEAFF.

This sequence joins TRBV18 and TRBJ2-5; no firm D call. V dropped 0 bases and J dropped 0 bases, with 17 bases sitting between them. The CDR3 is 18 residues long. Germline V lookup: CDR1 KGHSH, CDR2 LQKENI. CDR3: CASSPPTTDFRDQETQYF. The CDR3 nucleotides are TGTGCCAGCTCACCACCGACGACCGACTTTCGCGACCAAGAGACCCAGTACTTC.

V gene TRBV18 combines with J gene TRBJ2-6, with 10 bases that match TRBD1. Germline CDR1 and CDR2: KGHSH and LQKENI. CDR3 length: 19 residues. J gave up 0 bases and V 6 bases, and 11 bases lay outside the gene matches. CDR3 region: CASSPRTGQGGSGANVLTF. As DNA, the CDR3 is TGTGCCAGCTCCCCAAGAACCGGACAGGGGGGCTCTGGGGCCAACGTCCTGACTTTC.

The chain is built from TRBV7-2 and TRBJ2-7, with D maybe TRBD1 (7 bases). CDR1 SGHTA and CDR2 FQGNSA come from the germline V gene. CDR3 size: 14 residues. The V end lost 5 bases, the J end lost 2 bases, and 13 bases lay between the germline ends. The CDR3 nucleotides are TGTGCCAGCAGCCCGGGGGACAGAACCTACGAGCAGTACTTC. Translated, it gives CASSPGDRTYEQYF. The variable domain in full, with the rest retrieved from reference TRBV7-2 and TRBJ2-7, is GAGVSQSPSNKVTEKGKDVELRCDPISGHTALYWYRQSLGQGLEFLIYFQGNSAPDKSGLPSDRFSAERTGGSVSTLTIQRTQQEDSAVYLCASSPGDRTYEQYFGPGTRLTVT.

This chain links TRBV19 with TRBJ2-5, with 7 nucleotides matching TRBD1. The CDR3 covers 14 residues. Germline V CDR1 and CDR2: LNHDA, SQIVND (reference sequence). The junction had 3 bases not matched to a gene; V was cut back by 3 bases and J by 2 bases. The CDR3 here is CASSMGTVQETQYF. CDR3 DNA: TGTGCCAGTAGTATGGGGACAGTGCAAGAGACCCAGTACTTC.

The chain employs TRBV3-1 (or the pseudogene TRBV3-2) and TRBJ1-2, with D possibly TRBD1 on 5 matching bases. Trimming removed 3 bases from V and 5 bases from J, with 10 bases in between. The germline CDR1 and CDR2 sequences are LGHDT and YNNKEL (reference sequence). The CDR3 is 13 residues long. The DNA of the CDR3 is TGTGCCAGCAGCCAGCAGGGACTGTATGGCTACACCTTC. The encoded protein is CASSQQGLYGYTF.

There are many counts of this clone. The V and J genes are TRBV6-1 and TRBJ2-1, with TRBD1 identical over 7 bases. Germline CDR1 reads MNHNS; CDR2 reads SASEGT. Trimming at V came to 4 bases and at J to 1 base, leaving 10 bases not matched to a gene. The CDR3 runs 17 residues. Written as DNA, the CDR3 is TGTGCCAGCAGTGCCATTTCAGGGGGTAAATCCTACAATGAGCAGTTCTTC. This gives the protein CASSAISGGKSYNEQFF.

V is TRBV7-2 and J is TRBJ2-7, with D possibly TRBD2 on 5 matching bases. V lost 0 bases and J 2 bases, leaving 11 bases between the germline ends. From germline, CDR1 is SGHTA and CDR2 FQGNSA. This CDR3 spans 15 amino acids. The CDR3 here is CASSLAGSEPYEQYF. CDR3 bases: TGTGCCAGCAGCTTAGCGGGTAGCGAGCCCTACGAGCAGTACTTC. The variable domain in full, completed from reference TRBV7-2 and TRBJ2-7, reads GAGVSQSPSNKVTEKGKDVELRCDPISGHTALYWYRQSLGQGLEFLIYFQGNSAPDKSGLPSDRFSAERTGGSVSTLTIQRTQQEDSAVYLCASSLAGSEPYEQYFGPGTRLTVT.

The chain links TRBV5-3 to TRBJ2-2; D gene ambiguous. TRBV5-3 is annotated as an ORF whose role is uncertain. The CDR3 runs to 12 residues. Trimming removed 7 bases at V and 6 bases at J, with 10 bases between. Written as DNA, the CDR3 is TGTGCCAGAGGAGTGGCCCCCGGGGAGCTGTTTTTT. Protein: CARGVAPGELFF.

The chain recombines TRBV6-2 or TRBV6-3 with TRBJ1-3; 8 positions agree with TRBD1. Germline assignment: CDR1 MNHEY and CDR2 SVGEGT. V dropped 4 bases and J dropped 1; count of bases not matched to a gene: 3. The CDR3 extends over 15 amino acids. In DNA form, the CDR3 reads TGTGCCAGCAGTTCGGGACAGGTATCTGGAAACACCATATATTTT. Residues: CASSSGQVSGNTIYF.

This chain uses TRBV20-1 with TRBJ2-7; D unclear. Germline V CDR1 and CDR2: DFQATT, SNEGSKA (reference sequence). V was trimmed by 7 bases and J by 2 bases, leaving 9 bases between them. This CDR3 is 11 amino acids long. CDR3 loop: CSGIRTYEQYF. The DNA of the CDR3 is TGCAGTGGTATCAGGACCTACGAGCAGTACTTC.

This clone has a count of ten or more. This CDR3 is also generated by other DNA sequences in the sample. V and J are TRBV29-1 and TRBJ2-7; 9 nucleotides line up with TRBD1. Germline lookup yields CDR1 SQVTM and CDR2 ANQGSEA. J was trimmed by 1 base and V by 6 bases; bases with no gene match: 4. The CDR3 extends over 13 amino acids. Written as DNA, the CDR3 is TGCAGCGTAACCGGGACAGGGTCCTACGAGCAGTACTTC. Its protein product is CSVTGTGSYEQYF.

The chain joins TRBV5-6 to TRBJ1-4, with D maybe TRBD1 (5 bases). This CDR3 has 15 amino acids. CDR1 is SGHDT, CDR2 YYEEEE, per germline. V was pared by 4 bases and J by 4 bases, with 14 bases between. This CDR3 reads CASSLPGLVNEKLFF. The CDR3 DNA reads as TGTGCCAGCAGCCTCCCGGGACTTGTTAATGAAAAACTGTTTTTT.

This chain joins TRBV6-5 and TRBJ1-2; D is ambiguous. The CDR3 is 12 residues long. Germline V gives CDR1 MNHEY, CDR2 SVGAGI. Deletions cut 8 bases from V and 5 bases from J, with 12 bases between. The CDR3 region is CASWQATYGYTF. The CDR3 nucleotides read TGTGCCAGCTGGCAGGCGACGTATGGCTACACCTTC.

Points on this clone: Distinct nucleotide sequences in the sample also encode this CDR3. The chain has TRBV5-1 and TRBJ1-6, with unresolved D. This CDR3 comprises 15 residues. Per germline, CDR1 SGHRS and CDR2 YFSETQ. Trimming stripped 0 bases from V and 6 bases from J, with 10 bases between. The CDR3 region is CASSLAGGSNSPLHF. The CDR3 DNA reads as TGCGCCAGCAGCTTGGCCGGTGGTAGTAATTCACCCCTCCACTTT.

The chain uses TRBV6-5 and TRBJ2-3; D may be TRBD2 (5 bases). The germline CDR1 and CDR2 sequences are MNHEY and SVGAGI. This CDR3 spans 13 amino acids. V was pared by 6 bases and J by 0 bases, with 7 bases between. The CDR3 here is CASRRGSTDTQYF. The CDR3 nucleotides read TGTGCCAGCAGGAGAGGGAGCACAGATACGCAGTATTTT.

The chain employs TRBV28 and TRBJ1-1; no clear D. Germline V gene sequence: CDR1 MDHEN, CDR2 SYDVKM. This CDR3 spans 14 amino acids. Trimming stripped 5 bases from V and 6 bases from J, with 16 bases between. CDR3 bases: TGTGCCAGCAGTGAAGAGGGTTGGATTTCTGAAGCTTTCTTT. The encoded protein is CASSEEGWISEAFF.

The V call is TRBV19, the J call TRBJ2-3; perhaps TRBD2 as D (5 bases). Germline CDR1 reads LNHDA; CDR2 reads SQIVND (reference sequence). The V gene lost 7 bases and the J gene lost 1 base, with 12 bases spanning the gap. The CDR3 covers 14 residues. CDR3 nucleotides: TGTGCCAGTACCAGAGGGTTTGGCACAGATACGCAGTATTTT. Protein: CASTRGFGTDTQYF.

This clone was found a few times. V and J are TRBV9 and TRBJ2-3; TRBD1 agrees at 9 bases. V shed 2 bases, J shed 4 bases, and the junction held 2 bases outside the gene matches. The length of the CDR3 is 14 residues. Germline CDR1 SGDLS, CDR2 YYNGEE. This CDR3 reads CASSVTGGADTQYF. The CDR3 coding sequence is TGTGCCAGCAGCGTTACAGGGGGCGCAGATACGCAGTATTTT.

This chain links TRBV11-2 with TRBJ2-7; D perhaps matches TRBD2 (6 bases). CDR3 length: 13 residues. Between the trimmed V and J ends, which lost 6 bases and 9 bases, there was a span of 18 bases. CDR1 SGHAT and CDR2 FQNNGV come from the germline V gene. This chain's CDR3 is CASSQLAGTGQYF. The CDR3 DNA reads as TGTGCCAGCAGTCAACTTGCGGGGACGGGGCAGTACTTC.

On this clone: The junction and the germline gene differ at one end; a read error may be behind it. The rearrangement links TRBV10-3 to TRBJ1-4, with D perhaps TRBD1 (5 bases). Germline-derived CDR1 and CDR2 are ENHRY and SYGVKD. The CDR3 is made up of 13 amino acids. CDR3 region: CASSGRDNEKLFF. The CDR3 DNA sequence: TGTGCCAGCAGTGGCAGGGATAATGAAAAACTGTTTTTT.

The chain recombines TRBV7-2 with TRBJ2-3; 13 bases agree with TRBD2. Trimming took 2 bases from V and 4 from J; bases not matched to a gene: 6. CDR1 and CDR2 from the germline V gene are SGHTA and FQGNSA. This CDR3 is 17 amino acids long. Written as DNA, the CDR3 is TGTGCCAGCAGCTTACAACTAGCGGGAGGGCCTTCAGATACGCAGTATTTT. Translating it yields CASSLQLAGGPSDTQYF.

The chain is built from TRBV5-1 and TRBJ2-3; D perhaps matches TRBD2 (6 bases). The CDR3 extends over 14 amino acids. Germline V gene lookup returns CDR1 SGHRS and CDR2 YFSETQ. V lost 0 bases and J lost 1, with 6 bases in between. The CDR3 spells CASSLERGTDTQYF. In DNA, the CDR3 is TGCGCCAGCAGCTTGGAGCGGGGCACAGATACGCAGTATTTT.

This chain uses TRBV27 with TRBJ2-1; the D gene is possibly TRBD2 (7 bases). This CDR3 comprises 15 residues. Germline CDR1 and CDR2: MNHEY and SMNVEV (reference sequence). V was clipped by 2 bases and J by 4 bases, with 12 bases between them. CDR3 DNA: TGTGCCAGCAGTTTAAACGGGGGGCGGTACAATGAGCAGTTCTTC. It is translated as CASSLNGGRYNEQFF.

V usage is TRBV29-1 and J usage is TRBJ1-3, with D maybe TRBD1 (5 bases). The CDR3 extends over 14 amino acids. The V gene's germline CDR1 is SQVTM and CDR2 ANQGSEA. The V end lost 4 bases, the J end lost 3 bases, and 13 bases lay between the germline ends. The CDR3 nucleotides read TGCAGCGTTGGAATCGGGCAGGGTGGAAACACCATATATTTT. This translates into CSVGIGQGGNTIYF.